The 14 T cell receptor beta chains in this list originate from one sample, sequenced in a study of OX40 agonist ivuxolimab in advanced cancers. This table comes from immunoSEQ multiplex PCR, and its TCRdb copy is limited to in-frame clones, with some not included. This table holds about 64,000 clones, about four fifths found once. The sample in question was CD4+ or CD8+ T cells sorted from blood, obtained in a trial of the OX40 agonist ivuxolimab. These receptors were obtained from an adult with an advanced solid tumor such as melanoma, head and neck, liver or kidney cancer.

The J gene is TRBJ2-3, the V gene TRBV18, with TRBD2 identical over 10 bases. V dropped 5 bases and J dropped 5; count of bases not matched to a gene: 16. The length of the CDR3 is 18 residues. CDR1 KGHSH and CDR2 LQKENI come from the germline V gene. The CDR3 coding sequence is TGTGCCAGCTCATCTTCCGGGACTAGCGCGGTAATGCAAGATACGCAGTATTTT. This sequence encodes CASSSSGTSAVMQDTQYF.

This chain uses TRBV4-1 with TRBJ1-3; D is undetermined. The CDR3 length is 15 residues. The ends were cut back, 2 bases at V and 0 bases at J, with 8 bases in the middle. CDR1 MGHRA and CDR2 YSYEKL come from the germline V gene. The CDR3 loop reads CASSQLQISGNTIYF. The CDR3 DNA follows: TGCGCCAGCAGCCAATTACAAATCTCTGGAAACACCATATATTTT.

The CDR3 nucleotides read TGTGCCAGCAGTGCGAGCTCTGGGGCCAACGTCCTGACTTTC. Its protein is CASSASSGANVLTF. The chain recombines TRBV6-4 with TRBJ2-6; D is undetermined. Germline assignment: CDR1 MRHNA and CDR2 SNTAGT. This CDR3 spans 14 amino acids. V was trimmed by 4 bases and J by 0 bases, leaving 4 bases between them.

The chain links TRBV18 to TRBJ1-1; 9 nucleotides match TRBD1. V lost 8 bases and J lost 5; bases outside the gene matches: 9. Per the germline V gene, CDR1 is KGHSH and CDR2 is LQKENI. The CDR3 spans 14 residues. CDR3 coding DNA: TGTGCCAGCGACGAACAGGGGGCCAGGACTGAAGCTTTCTTT. The encoded protein is CASDEQGARTEAFF.

The chain uses TRBV4-1 and TRBJ2-5; D may correspond to TRBD1 or TRBD2 (5 bases each). Deletions cut 7 bases from V and 3 bases from J, with 21 bases between. Germline CDR1 MGHRA, CDR2 YSYEKL. The CDR3 length is 16 residues. CDR3 sequence reads: CASTRGLGQPEETQYF. For the CDR3, the DNA is TGCGCCAGCACCCGAGGGCTCGGACAACCTGAAGAGACCCAGTACTTC.

The genes are TRBV7-8 and TRBJ2-7, with TRBD1 matching 9 bases. This CDR3 is built from 17 residues. Trimming cost V 4 bases and J 3 bases; bases outside gene matches: 13. CDR1 is SGHVS and CDR2 is FQNEAQ in the germline V gene. The CDR3 DNA reads TGTGCCAGCAGCTCAGGTACACCGGGACAGGGCTTCTACGAGCAGTACTTC. This encodes CASSSGTPGQGFYEQYF.

The chain is built from TRBV7-9 and TRBJ2-3; TRBD1 might be the D (8 bases). The CDR3 loop spans 16 amino acids. Trimming took 5 bases from V and 1 from J, leaving 16 bases between them. Germline V lookup: CDR1 SEHNR, CDR2 FQNEAQ (reference sequence). The CDR3, as DNA: TGTGCCAGCAGCCCAGGGGGCGGGGGCGGCACAGATACGCAGTATTTT. It is translated as CASSPGGGGGTDTQYF.

V and J are TRBV27 and TRBJ1-1; D not resolved. Germline CDR1 and CDR2: MNHEY and SMNVEV (reference sequence). The CDR3 contains 13 residues. Between the trimmed V and J ends, which lost 9 bases and 1 base, there was a span of 12 bases. The CDR3 nucleotides are TGTGCCAGTGGCTCCGGGCCGAACACTGAAGCTTTCTTT. The encoded protein is CASGSGPNTEAFF.

V gene TRBV18 combines with J gene TRBJ2-5; D uncertain. The CDR3 consists of 15 residues. Germline values: CDR1 KGHSH, CDR2 LQKENI. The V end was cut by 1 base, the J end by 1 base, with 10 bases between. The CDR3 region is CASSPQGSVQETQYF. Written as DNA, the CDR3 is TGTGCCAGCTCACCACAGGGATCTGTCCAAGAGACCCAGTACTTC.

This chain uses TRBV5-8 with TRBJ2-7, with D possibly matching TRBD2 (5 bases). The CDR3 has 14 amino acids. Germline assignment: CDR1 SGHTS and CDR2 YDEGEE. Trimming shortened V by 2 bases and J by 0 bases, and 9 bases separated the two germline ends. CDR3 protein: CASSLFGSSYEQYF. CDR3 nucleotide sequence: TGTGCCAGCAGCTTATTTGGGAGCTCCTACGAGCAGTACTTC.

The chain is built from TRBV19 and TRBJ1-2; TRBD1 agrees at 10 bases. This CDR3 is built from 15 residues. In germline, CDR1 is LNHDA, CDR2 SQIVND (reference sequence). Trimming took 4 bases from V and 4 from J; bases not matched to a gene: 6. CDR3 region: CASSTGQGVSYGYTF. The CDR3 coding sequence is TGTGCCAGTAGTACCGGACAGGGGGTCAGCTATGGCTACACCTTC.

The table lists this clone with many counts. J is TRBJ1-2 and V is TRBV6-6; D gene uncertain. V was cut by 6 bases and J by 2 bases, with 10 bases left in between. Germline CDR1 MNHNY, CDR2 SVGAGI (reference sequence). This CDR3 region has 13 residues. The CDR3 DNA reads as TGTGCCAGCAGCCCCGCTCCAAACTATGGCTACACCTTC. Its protein is CASSPAPNYGYTF.

This chain connects TRBV12-5 to TRBJ2-5, with 12 bases identical to TRBD2. The CDR3 runs 16 residues. Germline trimming cut 5 bases from V and 2 bases from J; bases unmatched to any gene: 6. Germline CDR1 and CDR2: LGHNT and FRNRAP. For the CDR3, the DNA is TGTGCTAGTGGTCTTGGACTAGCGGGGATACAAGAGACCCAGTACTTC. The encoded protein is CASGLGLAGIQETQYF. Based on the CDR3 plus reference TRBV12-5 and TRBJ2-5, the full variable domain is DARVTQTPRHKVTEMGQEVTMRCQPILGHNTVFWYRQTMMQGLELLAYFRNRAPLDDSGMPKDRFSAEMPDATLATLKIQPSEPRDSAVYFCASGLGLAGIQETQYFGPGTRLLVL.

The J gene is TRBJ2-3, the V gene TRBV5-1; D could derive from TRBD1 or TRBD2 (5 bases each). Trimming took 4 bases from V and 4 from J, leaving 10 bases between them. The CDR3 spans 13 residues. The V gene's germline CDR1 is SGHRS and CDR2 YFSETQ. The CDR3 region has the DNA TGCGCCAGCAGCAGGGACGGGCCAGATACGCAGTATTTT. Its translation is CASSRDGPDTQYF. The variable domain in full, with the rest retrieved from reference TRBV5-1 and TRBJ2-3, is KAGVTQTPRYLIKTRGQQVTLSCSPISGHRSVSWYQQTPGQGLQFLFEYFSETQRNKGNFPGRFSGRQFSNSRSEMNVSTLELGDSALYLCASSRDGPDTQYFGPGTRLTVL.